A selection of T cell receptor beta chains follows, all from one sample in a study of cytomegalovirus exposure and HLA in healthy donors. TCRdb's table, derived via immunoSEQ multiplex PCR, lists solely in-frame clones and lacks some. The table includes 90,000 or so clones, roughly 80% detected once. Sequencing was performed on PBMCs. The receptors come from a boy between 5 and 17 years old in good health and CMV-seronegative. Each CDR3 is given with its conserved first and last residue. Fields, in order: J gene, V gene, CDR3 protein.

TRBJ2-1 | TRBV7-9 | CASSLSSGRHNEQFF
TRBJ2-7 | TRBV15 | CATSRRESSYEQYF
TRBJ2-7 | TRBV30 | CAWSAGWWAYEQYF
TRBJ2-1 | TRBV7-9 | CASSLTQSYNEQFF
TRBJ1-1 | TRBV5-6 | CASSLDRENTEAFF
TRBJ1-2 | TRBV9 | CASKTPGQDYGYTF
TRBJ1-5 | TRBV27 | CATRDREFNQPQHF
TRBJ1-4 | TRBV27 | CASSLLSNEKLFF
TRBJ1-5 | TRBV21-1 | CAHKGGARIDQPQHF
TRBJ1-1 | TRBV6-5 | CASSSRGPMNTEAFF
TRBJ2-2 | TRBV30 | CAWGTGTGTGELFF
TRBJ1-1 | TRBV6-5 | CASSTTNTEAFF
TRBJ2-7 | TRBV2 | CASSEASTGASYEQYF
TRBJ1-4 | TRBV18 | CASFEVGQGNEKLFF
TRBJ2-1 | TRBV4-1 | CASSRGNEQFF
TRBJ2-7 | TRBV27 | CASSSGQADYEQYF
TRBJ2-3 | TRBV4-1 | CASSPVPQGGDTDTQYF
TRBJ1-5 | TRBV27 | CASSSGAGQPQHF
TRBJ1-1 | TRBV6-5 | CASSDQGMEAFF
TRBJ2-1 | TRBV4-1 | CASSPREPESNEQFF
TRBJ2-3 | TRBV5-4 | CASSLFGEGPDTQYF